These 2 T cell receptor beta chains were sequenced from one sample in a study of glioma-infiltrating T cells after dendritic cell vaccination (dated by TCRdb to the mid-2010s). Libraries were built with the immunoSEQ multiplex PCR assay. TCRdb took this table from immuneACCESS and kept in-frame rearrangements with V and J called. Such tables lack part of the clones; where checked against another copy, unresolved V genes explain under half of the gap, and the rest is unexplained. The table for this sample lists about 67,000 clones; around 81% of them were counted only once. Around 8% of the sample is taken by the ten largest. This material consisted of blood, taken before dendritic cell vaccination. Source of these receptors: a human donor with glioblastoma.

This chain joins TRBV6-4 and TRBJ2-7; 8 nucleotides agree with TRBD1. The CDR3 length is 15 residues. V lost 5 bases to trimming and J lost 3 bases; unmatched junction nucleotides: 9. CDR1 is MRHNA, CDR2 SNTAGT, per germline. The CDR3 DNA follows: TGTGCCAGCAGTCCCTATTATGGACAGGGCTACGAGCAGTACTTC. This gives the protein CASSPYYGQGYEQYF.

The V call is TRBV6-6, the J call TRBJ2-3, with 7 bases identical to TRBD1. There are 14 residues in the CDR3. CDR1 and CDR2 (germline): MNHNY, SVGAGI (reference sequence). The junction had 11 bases not matched to a gene; V was cut back by 11 bases and J by 3 bases. Written as DNA, the CDR3 is TGTGCCGGATCCTCGGACAGGACAACAGATACGCAGTATTTT. It specifies CAGSSDRTTDTQYF.